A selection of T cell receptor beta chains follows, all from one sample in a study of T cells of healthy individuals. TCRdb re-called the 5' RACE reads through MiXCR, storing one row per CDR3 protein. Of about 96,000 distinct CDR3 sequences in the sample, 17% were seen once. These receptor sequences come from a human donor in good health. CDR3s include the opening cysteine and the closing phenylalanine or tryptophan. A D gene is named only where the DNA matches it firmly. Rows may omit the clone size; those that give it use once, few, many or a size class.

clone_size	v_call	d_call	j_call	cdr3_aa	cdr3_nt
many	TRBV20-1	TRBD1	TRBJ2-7	CSAPGTARLYEQYF	TGCAGTGCGCCGGGGACAGCCCGGCTGTACGAGCAGTACTTC
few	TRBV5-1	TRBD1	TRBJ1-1	CASRQGRITEAFF	TGCGCCAGTCGACAGGGGCGTATCACTGAAGCTTTCTTT
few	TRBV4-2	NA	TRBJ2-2	CASSQAMSHTYTGELFF	TGTGCCAGCAGCCAAGCCATGAGTCACACCTACACCGGGGAGCTGTTTTTT
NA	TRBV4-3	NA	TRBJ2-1	CASSQDLASDSYNEQFF	TGCGCCAGCAGCCAAGATTTAGCTAGCGACTCCTACAATGAGCAGTTCTTC
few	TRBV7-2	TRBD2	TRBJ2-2	CASSEGLAGGQTGELFF	TGTGCCAGCAGCGAGGGACTAGCGGGGGGGCAGACCGGGGAGCTGTTTTTT
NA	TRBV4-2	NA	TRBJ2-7	CASSRTGTSGYEQYF	TGTGCCAGCAGCCGAACCGGGACCTCCGGCTACGAGCAGTACTTC
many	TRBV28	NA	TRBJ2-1	CASAIGRDPYNEQFF	TGTGCCAGCGCCATCGGTCGGGACCCCTACAATGAGCAGTTCTTC
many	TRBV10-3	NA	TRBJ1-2	CASISDSNYGYTF	TGTGCCTCTATATCGGACAGTAACTATGGCTACACCTTC
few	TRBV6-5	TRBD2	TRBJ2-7	CASRLPGLAGSYEQYF	TGTGCCAGCAGACTCCCAGGACTAGCGGGTTCCTACGAGCAGTACTTC
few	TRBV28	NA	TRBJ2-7	CASSLRAGRLEQYF	TGTGCCAGCAGTTTAAGGGCAGGGAGACTCGAGCAGTACTTC
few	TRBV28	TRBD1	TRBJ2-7	CASSGWTGGRYEQYF	TGTGCCAGCAGTGGATGGACAGGGGGGCGGTACGAGCAGTACTTC
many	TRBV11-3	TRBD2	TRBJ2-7	CASSRLAGSNEQYF	TGTGCCAGCAGCCGACTAGCCGGATCTAACGAGCAGTACTTC
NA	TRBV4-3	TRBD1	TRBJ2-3	CASSLRTGGTDTQYF	TGCGCCAGCAGCCTACGAACAGGGGGCACAGATACGCAGTATTTT
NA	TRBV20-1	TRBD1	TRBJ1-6	CSAQGTTSYNSPLHF	TGCAGTGCACAGGGGACTACCTCCTATAATTCACCCCTCCACTTT
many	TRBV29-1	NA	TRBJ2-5	CSVELGGETQYF	TGCAGCGTTGAATTGGGCGGAGAGACCCAGTACTTC
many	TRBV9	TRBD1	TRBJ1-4	CASSVDGTGGEKLFF	TGTGCCAGCAGCGTTGACGGGACAGGAGGGGAAAAACTGTTTTTT
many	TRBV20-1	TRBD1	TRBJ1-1	CSARSGTVNTEAFF	TGCAGTGCTAGATCAGGGACAGTTAACACTGAAGCTTTCTTT
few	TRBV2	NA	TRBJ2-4	CASRQDPGENIQYF	TGTGCCAGCAGACAGGACCCCGGCGAAAACATTCAGTACTTC